This T cell receptor (beta chain) was profiled in a study of cytomegalovirus exposure and HLA in healthy donors. Study-level results: Fewer N-insertions than the roughly 670-donor mean were reportedly shown by an Asian-associated ancestry cluster in a later analysis. Analysis was carried out at a later point, and it linked a missense DCLRE1C variant to TCR beta V- and J-gene trimming. Most TCR sequences were seen very rarely across donors, but some public TCRs occurred in many.

A note on this clone: Its target is unknown.

Trimming at V came to 9 bases and at J to 3 bases, leaving 4 bases not matched to a gene. From germline, CDR1 is SNHLY and CDR2 FYNNEI. The CDR3 runs 12 residues. The PCR made use of 60 Vbeta and 13 Jbeta primers. Libraries were prepared by immunoSEQ multiplex PCR; TCRdb keeps only in-frame clonotypes and omits some of them. The sample records approximately 100,000 clones, more than 65% being singletons. The clonotype originates from a human donor in good health. Sequencing was carried out using PBMCs. The V and J genes are TRBV2 and TRBJ1-1; 7 bases map to TRBD1. CDR3 sequence reads: CARRQGDTEAFF. CDR3 sequence (DNA): TGTGCCAGAAGACAGGGTGACACTGAAGCTTTCTTT.